The entry that follows covers one T cell receptor (beta chain) sequence. Antigen unknown. 5' RACE that incorporated UMI labels was used to prepare the TRB cDNA libraries. TCRdb reworked the 5' RACE reads into one entry per CDR3 protein, no DNA. This table lists roughly 93,000 distinct CDR3 sequences. The CD45RO-CCR7+CD27+CD95- phenotype denoted naive CD8+ T cells. The data were obtained in a study of CXCR3-negative and CXCR3-positive naive CD8 T cells. Study information: The libraries together contributed 150 million or so TRB reads, each supplying about 1.5 +/- 0.3 million.

Whole-study findings and limits: Cryopreserved cells partially lost CXCR3 expression, and fresh PBMCs were used in most assays. In CXCR3-positive naive cells, the TRB CDR3s were more hydrophobic than in CXCR3-negative naive cells. Naive subsets were similarly diverse, while memory CD8+ repertoires were much less diverse.

Germline values: CDR1 SGHRS, CDR2 YFSETQ. The CDR3 is 14 residues long. The source is a human donor in good health. Some clones in this sample may be carry-over from other donors' samples. The chain recombines TRBV5-1 with TRBJ2-3; no DNA is available, so the TRBD1 call from TCRdb remains unchecked. Material: naive CXCR3+ CD8+ T cells from blood. Subset denoted: CD45RO-CCR7+CD27+CD95- naive CD8+ T cells expressing CXCR3 (TNR3+). This CDR3 reads CASSSGTGIDTQYF. The variable domain in full, with the rest retrieved from reference TRBV5-1 and TRBJ2-3, is KAGVTQTPRYLIKTRGQQVTLSCSPISGHRSVSWYQQTPGQGLQFLFEYFSETQRNKGNFPGRFSGRQFSNSRSEMNVSTLELGDSALYLCASSSGTGIDTQYFGPGTRLTVL.